Listed here are 15 T cell receptor beta chains from one sample, sequenced in a study of Ad26.COV2.S vaccination and SARS-CoV-2 variants. The protocol was immunoSEQ multiplex PCR, while the TCRdb copy is restricted to in-frame clones and leaves out a portion. This sample has 300,000 to 400,000 clones, with around 87% found just once. As for treatment: about 20 received Ad26.COV2.S at low or high dose, single or two shots; 5 received placebo; per-sample allocation not given. Sampling was performed 63 days after the first vaccine or placebo injection. The sequences come from peripheral blood, collected in a trial of Ad26.COV2.S vaccine versus placebo. The receptors derive from a person between 18 and 60 years old who received the Ad26.COV2.S COVID-19 vaccine or a placebo.

The V call is TRBV6-5, the J call TRBJ1-3; D possibly corresponds to TRBD1 (5 bases). The CDR3 loop spans 14 amino acids. The germline CDR1 and CDR2 sequences are MNHEY and SVGAGI. The V gene lost 6 bases and the J gene lost 0 bases, with 9 bases spanning the gap. CDR3 nucleotide sequence: TGTGCCAGCAGACGGACACGCTCTGGAAACACCATATATTTT. Amino acids: CASRRTRSGNTIYF.

The chain couples TRBV20-1 to TRBJ1-2; D possibly corresponds to TRBD1 (5 bases). CDR3 length equals 11 residues. V was cut by 3 bases and J by 5 bases, with 7 bases left in between. Germline assignment: CDR1 DFQATT and CDR2 SNEGSKA (reference sequence). CDR3 sequence (DNA): TGCAGTGCTAGTTGGGGGTATGGCTACACCTTC. The encoded protein is CSASWGYGYTF.

This rearrangement joins TRBV28 to TRBJ1-1; TRBD1 aligns across 7 bases. This CDR3 has 17 amino acids. Germline trimming cut 6 bases from V and 4 bases from J; bases unmatched to any gene: 17. Germline lookup yields CDR1 MDHEN and CDR2 SYDVKM. CDR3 DNA sequence: TGTGCCAGCAGAACCATGCATGACCCGGGACAGTTCACTGAAGCTTTCTTT. Translation: CASRTMHDPGQFTEAFF.

V is TRBV12-5 and J is TRBJ2-3, with 9 bases aligning to TRBD1. Germline CDR1 reads LGHNT; CDR2 reads FRNRAP. The CDR3 runs 14 residues. The V segment lost 6 bases and the J segment 5 bases; nucleotides outside the gene matches: 6. CDR3 amino acids: CASGWGTGRDTQYF. For the CDR3, the DNA is TGTGCTAGTGGCTGGGGGACAGGGCGAGATACGCAGTATTTT. Combining the CDR3 with reference TRBV12-5 and TRBJ2-3 gives the whole variable domain DARVTQTPRHKVTEMGQEVTMRCQPILGHNTVFWYRQTMMQGLELLAYFRNRAPLDDSGMPKDRFSAEMPDATLATLKIQPSEPRDSAVYFCASGWGTGRDTQYFGPGTRLTVL.

The chain joins TRBV27 to TRBJ1-5; D gene uncertain. Trimming took off 5 bases at V and 1 base at J, with 12 bases between the two ends. Germline loops: CDR1 MNHEY, CDR2 SMNVEV (reference sequence). This CDR3 is built from 15 residues. The CDR3 DNA follows: TGTGCCAGCAGTCAGGTGCACCAAAGCAATCAGCCCCAGCATTTT. This encodes CASSQVHQSNQPQHF.

The V gene is TRBV7-2, the J gene TRBJ1-6; 11 positions match TRBD1. After removal of 3 bases from V and 9 bases from J, the junction contained 4 bases not matched to a gene. Germline values: CDR1 SGHTA, CDR2 FQGNSA. This CDR3 comprises 15 residues. The CDR3 spells CASSLAGTGGSPLHF. In nucleotides, the CDR3 is TGTGCCAGCAGCTTGGCCGGGACAGGGGGTTCACCCCTCCACTTT. Using reference TRBV7-2 and TRBJ1-6 for the parts outside the CDR3, the full variable domain is GAGVSQSPSNKVTEKGKDVELRCDPISGHTALYWYRQSLGQGLEFLIYFQGNSAPDKSGLPSDRFSAERTGGSVSTLTIQRTQQEDSAVYLCASSLAGTGGSPLHFGNGTRLTVT.

The chain joins TRBV6-2 or TRBV6-3 to TRBJ2-5; TRBD2 aligns across 9 bases. CDR3 length: 17 residues. Trimming cost V 0 bases and J 1 base; bases outside gene matches: 6. Germline CDR1 is MNHEY and CDR2 is SVGEGT. The CDR3 DNA reads as TGTGCCAGCAGTTACTCGATGGTAGCGGGGGCCCAAGAGACCCAGTACTTC. Translated: CASSYSMVAGAQETQYF.

The chain joins TRBV6-6 to TRBJ2-7; 9 bases are a match to TRBD1. CDR1 is MNHNY and CDR2 is SVGAGI in the germline V gene (reference sequence). After removal of 4 bases from V and 0 bases from J, the junction contained 4 bases not matched to a gene. This CDR3 region has 15 residues. CDR3 in amino acids: CASSFWDRDSYEQYF. CDR3 coding DNA: TGTGCCAGCAGTTTTTGGGACAGGGACTCCTACGAGCAGTACTTC.

This clone was counted once. V gene TRBV11-2 combines with J gene TRBJ2-3, with D possibly matching TRBD1 (6 bases). V was cut by 3 bases and J by 4 bases, with 17 bases left in between. The CDR3 runs to 16 residues. CDR1 and CDR2 from the germline V gene are SGHAT and FQNNGV. CDR3 DNA sequence: TGTGCCAGCAGCTTGCTGACAGGTAGCCATCCAGATACGCAGTATTTT. It encodes CASSLLTGSHPDTQYF.

With regard to this clone: Compared with germline, one end of the junction differs, possibly owing to a read error. This chain joins TRBV7-3 and TRBJ1-1; D is uncertain. From germline, CDR1 is SGHTA and CDR2 FQGTGA. CDR3 size: 15 residues. The CDR3 is CVSSPERARINEAFF. The CDR3 DNA sequence: TGTGTCAGCAGCCCCGAAAGGGCGCGTATTAATGAAGCTTTCTTT.

The chain joins TRBV3-1 (or the pseudogene TRBV3-2) to TRBJ2-7; TRBD1 matches 8 bases. Trimming removed 1 base from V and 4 bases from J; junction bases left unmatched: 6. The CDR3 has 15 residues. Per germline, CDR1 LGHDT and CDR2 YNNKEL (reference sequence). The CDR3 loop is CASSQVGTGFYEQYF. The CDR3 DNA sequence: TGTGCCAGCAGCCAAGTCGGGACAGGCTTTTACGAGCAGTACTTC.

This chain uses TRBV7-9 with TRBJ2-7, with D unresolved. This CDR3 contains 14 residues. Germline CDR1 reads SEHNR; CDR2 reads FQNEAQ (reference sequence). Trimming cost V 1 base and J 0 bases, with 7 bases left between them. Here the CDR3 reads CASSLVESSYEQYF. The CDR3 DNA reads TGTGCCAGCAGCTTAGTAGAGAGCTCCTACGAGCAGTACTTC.

This chain links TRBV5-6 with TRBJ2-7, with D tentatively TRBD1 (5 bases). Trimming cost V 0 bases and J 3 bases, with 13 bases left between them. Germline V lookup: CDR1 SGHDT, CDR2 YYEEEE. The CDR3 is 15 residues long. CDR3 in amino acids: CASSLVAGPYYEQYF. The CDR3 coding sequence is TGTGCCAGCAGCTTGGTGGCAGGGCCTTACTACGAGCAGTACTTC.

The chain couples TRBV6-5 to TRBJ1-3; D is perhaps TRBD1 (5 bases). CDR3 length: 14 residues. The germline gives CDR1 MNHEY, CDR2 SVGAGI. Trimming removed 6 bases from V and 4 bases from J, with 13 bases in between. This chain's CDR3 is CASSPGHRGNTIYF. CDR3 DNA: TGTGCCAGCAGCCCGGGGCATAGAGGAAACACCATATATTTT.

This chain connects TRBV9 to TRBJ1-2; perhaps TRBD1 as D (6 bases). V was clipped by 6 bases and J by 0 bases, with 15 bases between them. Germline values: CDR1 SGDLS, CDR2 YYNGEE. The CDR3 loop spans 15 amino acids. The CDR3 nucleotides read TGTGCCAGCACACCAAGACAGGCCCCTAACTATGGCTACACCTTC. It specifies CASTPRQAPNYGYTF.